This T cell receptor (beta chain) was sequenced during a study of response to subunit inactivated influenza vaccine. MiXCR was run by TCRdb on the RT-PCR reads, yielding one entry per CDR3 protein. Of 500,000 to 600,000 distinct CDR3 sequences in the sample, about 11% were seen once. The CDR3 runs to 14 residues. V was pared by 4 bases and J by 4 bases, with 8 bases of the junction left unmatched. Looked up from germline, CDR1 is SGHRS and CDR2 is YFSETQ. This sample was also put to use in a study of T cells expressing NK-cell markers. That study adds: Synthesis of TCR beta cDNA relied on 5'RACE template switching carrying UMIs. Sequencing covered eight donors, seven HCMV-seropositive and one seronegative. Evidence did not settle whether expanded NKG2C+ T cell clones targeted HCMV.

The rearrangement joins TRBV5-1 to TRBJ2-7; 7 nucleotides line up with TRBD1. Source: PBMCs from blood, taken on the day of vaccination. This receptor was obtained from a man in his fifties who received an inactivated influenza vaccine. The CDR3 DNA follows: TGCGCCAGCAGCGGGAGACAGGGAGTGTACGAGCAGTACTTC. It is translated as CASSGRQGVYEQYF.